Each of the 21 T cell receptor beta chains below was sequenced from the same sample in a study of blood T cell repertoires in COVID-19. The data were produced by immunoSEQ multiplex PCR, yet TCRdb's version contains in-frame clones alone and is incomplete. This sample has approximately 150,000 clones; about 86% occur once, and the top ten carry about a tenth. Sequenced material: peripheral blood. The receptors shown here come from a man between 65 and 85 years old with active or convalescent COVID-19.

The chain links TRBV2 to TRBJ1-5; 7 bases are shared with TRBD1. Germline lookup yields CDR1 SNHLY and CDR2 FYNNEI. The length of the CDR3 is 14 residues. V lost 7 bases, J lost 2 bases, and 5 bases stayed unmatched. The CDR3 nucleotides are TGTGCCAGCACCCGACAGGGTGGCAATCAGCCCCAGCATTTT. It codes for CASTRQGGNQPQHF.

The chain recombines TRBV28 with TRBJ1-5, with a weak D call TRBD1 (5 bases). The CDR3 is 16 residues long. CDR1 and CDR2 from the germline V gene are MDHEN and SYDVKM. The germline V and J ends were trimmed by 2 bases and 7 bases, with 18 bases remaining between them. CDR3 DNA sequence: TGTGCCAGCAGTTTAGGGGCATCAGGTCACCGGCAGCCCCAGCATTTT. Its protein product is CASSLGASGHRQPQHF.

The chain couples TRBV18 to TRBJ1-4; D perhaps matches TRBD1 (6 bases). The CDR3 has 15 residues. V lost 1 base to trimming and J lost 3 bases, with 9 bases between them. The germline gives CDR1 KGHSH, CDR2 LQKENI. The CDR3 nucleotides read TGTGCCAGCTCACCACAGGCAGGGGCTAATGAAAAACTGTTTTTT. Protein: CASSPQAGANEKLFF.

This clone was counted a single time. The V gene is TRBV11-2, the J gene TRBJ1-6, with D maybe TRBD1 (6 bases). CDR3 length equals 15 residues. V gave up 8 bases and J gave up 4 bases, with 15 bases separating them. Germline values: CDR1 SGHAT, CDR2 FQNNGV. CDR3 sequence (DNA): TGTGCCAGCGGGGAGGGGGGTAATTATAATTCACCCCTCCACTTT. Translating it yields CASGEGGNYNSPLHF.

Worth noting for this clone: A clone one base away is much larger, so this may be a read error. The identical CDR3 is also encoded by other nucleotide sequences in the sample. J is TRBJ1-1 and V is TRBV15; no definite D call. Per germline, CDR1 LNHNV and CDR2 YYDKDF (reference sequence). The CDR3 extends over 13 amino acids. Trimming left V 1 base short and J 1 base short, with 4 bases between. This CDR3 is CATSRGRNTEAFF. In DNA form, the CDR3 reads TGTGCCACCAGCAGAGGGAGGAACACTGAAGCTTTCTTT.

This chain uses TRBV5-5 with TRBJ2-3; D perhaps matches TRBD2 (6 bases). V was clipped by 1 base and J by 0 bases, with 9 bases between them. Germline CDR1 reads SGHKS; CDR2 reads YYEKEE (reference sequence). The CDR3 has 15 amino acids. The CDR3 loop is CASSLRGISTDTQYF. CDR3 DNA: TGTGCCAGCAGCTTGCGGGGGATAAGCACAGATACGCAGTATTTT.

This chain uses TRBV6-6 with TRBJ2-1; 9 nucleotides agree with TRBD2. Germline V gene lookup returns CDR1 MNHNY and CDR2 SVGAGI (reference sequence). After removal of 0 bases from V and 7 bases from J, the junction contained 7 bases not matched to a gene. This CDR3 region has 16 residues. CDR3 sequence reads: CASSYSLAGLGNEQFF. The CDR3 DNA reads TGTGCCAGCAGTTACTCTCTAGCGGGATTGGGTAATGAGCAGTTCTTC.

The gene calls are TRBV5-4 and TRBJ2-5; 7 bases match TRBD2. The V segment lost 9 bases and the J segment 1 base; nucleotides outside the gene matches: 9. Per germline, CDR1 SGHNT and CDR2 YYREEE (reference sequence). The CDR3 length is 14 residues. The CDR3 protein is CATKRGETQETQYF. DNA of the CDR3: TGTGCCACCAAGCGGGGCGAAACCCAAGAGACCCAGTACTTC.

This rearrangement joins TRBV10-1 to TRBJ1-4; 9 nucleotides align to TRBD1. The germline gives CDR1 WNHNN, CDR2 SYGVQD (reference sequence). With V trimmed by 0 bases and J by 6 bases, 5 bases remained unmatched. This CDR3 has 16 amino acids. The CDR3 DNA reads TGCGCCAGCAGTGAGTCCAGGACAGGGGATTATGAAAAACTGTTTTTT. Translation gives CASSESRTGDYEKLFF.

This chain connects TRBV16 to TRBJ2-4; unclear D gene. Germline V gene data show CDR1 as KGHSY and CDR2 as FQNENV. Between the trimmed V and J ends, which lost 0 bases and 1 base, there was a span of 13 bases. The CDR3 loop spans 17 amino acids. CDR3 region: CASSQSASPAAKNIQYF. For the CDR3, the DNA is TGTGCCAGCAGCCAATCTGCCTCCCCCGCGGCCAAAAACATTCAGTACTTC.

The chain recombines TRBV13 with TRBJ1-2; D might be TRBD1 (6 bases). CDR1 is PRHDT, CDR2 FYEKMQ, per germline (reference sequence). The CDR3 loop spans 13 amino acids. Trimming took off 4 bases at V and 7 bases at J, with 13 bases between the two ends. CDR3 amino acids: CASSSGDNRGYTF. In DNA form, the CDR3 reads TGTGCCAGCAGCTCAGGGGACAACCGTGGCTACACCTTC.

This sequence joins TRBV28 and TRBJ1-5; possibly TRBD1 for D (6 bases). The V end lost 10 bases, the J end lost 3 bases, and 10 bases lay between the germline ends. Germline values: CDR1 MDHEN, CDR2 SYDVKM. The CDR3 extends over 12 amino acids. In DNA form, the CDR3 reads TGTGCCACCTCAGGGGTCAATCAGCCCCAGCATTTT. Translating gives CATSGVNQPQHF.

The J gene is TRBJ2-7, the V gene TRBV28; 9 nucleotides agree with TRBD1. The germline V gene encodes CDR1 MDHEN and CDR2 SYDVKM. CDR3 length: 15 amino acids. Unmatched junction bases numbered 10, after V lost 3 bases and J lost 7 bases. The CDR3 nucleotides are TGTGCCAGCAGTTTGACCGGACAGGGGAGTATAGAGCAGTACTTC. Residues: CASSLTGQGSIEQYF.

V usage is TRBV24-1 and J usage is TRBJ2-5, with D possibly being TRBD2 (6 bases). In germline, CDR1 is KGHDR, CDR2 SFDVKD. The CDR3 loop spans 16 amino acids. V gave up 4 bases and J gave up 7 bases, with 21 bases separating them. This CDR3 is CATSDPGTPQEGTQYF. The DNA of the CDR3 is TGTGCCACCAGTGACCCCGGGACTCCACAGGAAGGGACCCAGTACTTC.

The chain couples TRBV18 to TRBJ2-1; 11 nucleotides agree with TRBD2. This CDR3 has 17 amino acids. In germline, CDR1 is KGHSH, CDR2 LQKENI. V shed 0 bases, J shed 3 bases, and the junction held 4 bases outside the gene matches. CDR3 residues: CASSPPGTSGNYNEQFF. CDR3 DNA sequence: TGTGCCAGCTCACCACCAGGGACTAGCGGCAACTACAATGAGCAGTTCTTC.

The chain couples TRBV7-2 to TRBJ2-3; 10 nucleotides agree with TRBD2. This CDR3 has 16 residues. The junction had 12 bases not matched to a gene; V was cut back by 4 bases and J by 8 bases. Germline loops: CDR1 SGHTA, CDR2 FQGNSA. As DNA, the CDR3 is TGTGCCAGCAGCTCCCCCGGGGCTAGCGGGAGTATTACGCAGTATTTT. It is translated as CASSSPGASGSITQYF.

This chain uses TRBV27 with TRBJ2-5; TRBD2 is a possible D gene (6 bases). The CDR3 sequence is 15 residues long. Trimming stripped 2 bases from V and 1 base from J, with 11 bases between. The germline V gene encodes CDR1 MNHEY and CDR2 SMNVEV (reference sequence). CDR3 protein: CASSLTGVLQETQYF. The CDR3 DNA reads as TGTGCCAGCAGTTTAACGGGGGTTCTCCAAGAGACCCAGTACTTC.

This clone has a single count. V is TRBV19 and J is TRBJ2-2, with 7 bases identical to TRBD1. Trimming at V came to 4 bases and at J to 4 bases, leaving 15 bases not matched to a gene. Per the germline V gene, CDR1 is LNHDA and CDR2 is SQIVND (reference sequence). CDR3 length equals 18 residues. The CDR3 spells CASSNDRVSSLVTGELFF. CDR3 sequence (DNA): TGTGCCAGTAGTAACGACAGGGTGTCGAGCTTGGTCACCGGGGAGCTGTTTTTT. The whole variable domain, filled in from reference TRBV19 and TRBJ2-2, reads DGGITQSPKYLFRKEGQNVTLSCEQNLNHDAMYWYRQDPGQGLRLIYYSQIVNDFQKGDIAEGYSVSREKKESFPLTVTSAQKNPTAFYLCASSNDRVSSLVTGELFFGEGSRLTVL.

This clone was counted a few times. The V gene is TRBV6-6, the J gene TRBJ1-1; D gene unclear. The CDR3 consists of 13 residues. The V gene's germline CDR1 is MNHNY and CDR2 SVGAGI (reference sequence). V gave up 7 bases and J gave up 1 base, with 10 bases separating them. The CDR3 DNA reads TGTGCCAGCACCCAGGCAAGGAACACTGAAGCTTTCTTT. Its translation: CASTQARNTEAFF.

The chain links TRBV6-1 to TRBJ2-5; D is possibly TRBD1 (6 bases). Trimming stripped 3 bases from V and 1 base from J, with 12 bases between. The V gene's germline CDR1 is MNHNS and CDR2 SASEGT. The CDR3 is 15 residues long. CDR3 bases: TGTGCCAGCAGTGAGGACAGTGGGACCCAAGAGACCCAGTACTTC. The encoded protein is CASSEDSGTQETQYF.

The CDR3 is CASSLSASARTDTQYF. The CDR3 DNA follows: TGTGCCAGCAGTTTGAGCGCTAGCGCCCGCACAGATACGCAGTATTTT. This chain connects TRBV27 to TRBJ2-3, with a tentative D call TRBD2 (6 bases). This CDR3 is built from 16 residues. With 3 bases removed from V and 1 base from J, the gap between germline ends came to 14 bases. Germline lookup yields CDR1 MNHEY and CDR2 SMNVEV (reference sequence).